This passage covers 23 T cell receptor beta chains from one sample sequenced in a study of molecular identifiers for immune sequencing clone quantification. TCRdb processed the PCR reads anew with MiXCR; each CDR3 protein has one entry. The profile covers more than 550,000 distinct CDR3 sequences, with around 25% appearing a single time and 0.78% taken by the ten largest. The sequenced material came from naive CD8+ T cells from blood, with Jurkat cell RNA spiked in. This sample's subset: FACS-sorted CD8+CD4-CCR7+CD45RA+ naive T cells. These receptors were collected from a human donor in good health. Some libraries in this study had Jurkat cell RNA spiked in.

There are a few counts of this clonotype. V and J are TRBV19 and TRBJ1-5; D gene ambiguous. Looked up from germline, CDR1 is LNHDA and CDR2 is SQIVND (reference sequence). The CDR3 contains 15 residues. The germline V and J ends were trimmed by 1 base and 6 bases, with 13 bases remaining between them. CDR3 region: CASSIGAGVPQPQHF. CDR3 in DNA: TGTGCCAGTAGTATAGGAGCGGGAGTACCTCAGCCCCAGCATTTT.

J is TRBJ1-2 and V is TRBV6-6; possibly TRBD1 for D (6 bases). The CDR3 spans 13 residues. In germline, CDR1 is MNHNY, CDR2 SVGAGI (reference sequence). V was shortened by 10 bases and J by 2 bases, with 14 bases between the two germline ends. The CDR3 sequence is CATKRGGNYGYTF. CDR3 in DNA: TGTGCCACCAAGAGAGGGGGGAACTATGGCTACACCTTC.

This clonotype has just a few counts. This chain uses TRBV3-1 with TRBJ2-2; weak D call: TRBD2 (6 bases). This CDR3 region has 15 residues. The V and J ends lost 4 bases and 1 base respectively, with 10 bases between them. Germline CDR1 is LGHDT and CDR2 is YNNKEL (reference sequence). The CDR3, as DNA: TGTGCCAGCAGCCCAGAGCGGGTGAACACCGGGGAGCTGTTTTTT. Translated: CASSPERVNTGELFF.

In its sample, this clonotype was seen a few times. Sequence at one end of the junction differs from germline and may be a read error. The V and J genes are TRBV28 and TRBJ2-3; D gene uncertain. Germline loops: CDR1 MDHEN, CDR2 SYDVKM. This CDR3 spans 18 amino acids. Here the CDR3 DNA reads TGTGTCAGCAGTCCCCCTTACCCGACACGTTCGGACACAGATACGCAGTATTTT. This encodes CVSSPPYPTRSDTDTQYF. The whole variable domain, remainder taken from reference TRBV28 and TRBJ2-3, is DVKVTQSSRYLVKRTGEKVFLECVQDMDHENMFWYRQDPGLGLRLIYFSYDVKMKEKGDIPEGYSVSREKKERFSLILESASTNQTSMYLCVSSPPYPTRSDTDTQYFGPGTRLTVL.

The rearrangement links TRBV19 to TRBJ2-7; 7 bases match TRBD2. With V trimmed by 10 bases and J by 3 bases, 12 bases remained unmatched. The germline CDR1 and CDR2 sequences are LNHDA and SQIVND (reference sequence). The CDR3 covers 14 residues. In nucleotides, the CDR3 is TGTGCCACCTCAGTGGCTAGCGGCCACTACGAGCAGTACTTC. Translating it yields CATSVASGHYEQYF.

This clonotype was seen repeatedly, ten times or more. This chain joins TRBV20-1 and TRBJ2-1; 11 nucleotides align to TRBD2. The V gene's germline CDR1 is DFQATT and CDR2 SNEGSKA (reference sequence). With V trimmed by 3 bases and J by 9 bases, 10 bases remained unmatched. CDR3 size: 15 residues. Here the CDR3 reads CSARSTSGRKGEQFF. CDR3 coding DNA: TGCAGTGCTAGGTCCACTAGCGGGAGAAAGGGTGAGCAGTTCTTC.

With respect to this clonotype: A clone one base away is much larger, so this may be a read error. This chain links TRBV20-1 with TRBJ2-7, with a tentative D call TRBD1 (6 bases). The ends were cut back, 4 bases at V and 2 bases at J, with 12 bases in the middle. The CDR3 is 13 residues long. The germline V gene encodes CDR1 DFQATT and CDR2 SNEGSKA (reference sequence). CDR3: CSATSRGTYEQYF. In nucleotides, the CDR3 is TGCAGTGCTACAAGCAGGGGAACCTACGAGCAGTACTTC.

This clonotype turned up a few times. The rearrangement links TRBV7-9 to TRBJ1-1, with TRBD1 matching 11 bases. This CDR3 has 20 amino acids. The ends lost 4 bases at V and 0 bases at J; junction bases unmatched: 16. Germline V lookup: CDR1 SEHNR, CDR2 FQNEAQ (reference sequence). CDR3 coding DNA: TGTGCCAGCAGCTGGCAAGTAGTCCGGGACAGGGGGGCTTTGAACACTGAAGCTTTCTTT. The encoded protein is CASSWQVVRDRGALNTEAFF.

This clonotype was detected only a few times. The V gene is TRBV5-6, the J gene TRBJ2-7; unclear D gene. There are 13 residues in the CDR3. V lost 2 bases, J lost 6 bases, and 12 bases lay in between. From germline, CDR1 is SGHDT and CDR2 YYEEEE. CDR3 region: CASSFAAGSEQYF. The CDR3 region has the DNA TGTGCCAGCAGCTTTGCCGCAGGATCCGAGCAGTACTTC.

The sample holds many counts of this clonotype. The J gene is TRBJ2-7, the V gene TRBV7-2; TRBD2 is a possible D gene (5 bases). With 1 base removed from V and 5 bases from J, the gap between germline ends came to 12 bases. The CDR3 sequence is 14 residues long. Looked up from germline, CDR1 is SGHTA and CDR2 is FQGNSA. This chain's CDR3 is CASSLVGVVDEQYF. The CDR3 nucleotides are TGTGCCAGCAGCTTAGTCGGGGTAGTTGACGAGCAGTACTTC.

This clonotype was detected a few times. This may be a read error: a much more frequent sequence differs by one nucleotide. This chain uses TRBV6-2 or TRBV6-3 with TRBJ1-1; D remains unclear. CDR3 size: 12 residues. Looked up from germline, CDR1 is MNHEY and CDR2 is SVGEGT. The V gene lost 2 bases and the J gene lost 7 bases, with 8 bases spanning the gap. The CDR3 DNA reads TGTGCCAGCAGTTACCCCCCCAGTGAAGCTTTCTTT. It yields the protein CASSYPPSEAFF.

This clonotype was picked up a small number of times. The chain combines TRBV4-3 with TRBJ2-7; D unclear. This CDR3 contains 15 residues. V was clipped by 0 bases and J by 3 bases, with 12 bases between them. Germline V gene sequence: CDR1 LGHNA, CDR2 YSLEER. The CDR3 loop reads CASSQDRQGNYEQYF. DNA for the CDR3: TGCGCCAGCAGCCAAGATCGGCAAGGAAACTACGAGCAGTACTTC.

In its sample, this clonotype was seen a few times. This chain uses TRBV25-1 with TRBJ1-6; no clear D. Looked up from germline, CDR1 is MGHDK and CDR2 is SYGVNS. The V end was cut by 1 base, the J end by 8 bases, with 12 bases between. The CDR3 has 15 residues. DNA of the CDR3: TGTGCCAGCAGTGAATTAAGGACGGTAGATTCACCCCTCCACTTT. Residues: CASSELRTVDSPLHF. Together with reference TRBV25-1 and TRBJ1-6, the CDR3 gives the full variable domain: EADIYQTPRYLVIGTGKKITLECSQTMGHDKMYWYQQDPGMELHLIHYSYGVNSTEKGDLSSESTVSRIRTEHFPLTLESARPSHTSQYLCASSELRTVDSPLHFGNGTRLTVT.

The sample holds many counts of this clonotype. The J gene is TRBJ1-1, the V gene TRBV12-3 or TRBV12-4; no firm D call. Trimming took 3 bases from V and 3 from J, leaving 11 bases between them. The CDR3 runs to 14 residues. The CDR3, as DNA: TGTGCCAGCAGTTTTATGGTCCGAGACACTGAAGCTTTCTTT. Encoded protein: CASSFMVRDTEAFF.

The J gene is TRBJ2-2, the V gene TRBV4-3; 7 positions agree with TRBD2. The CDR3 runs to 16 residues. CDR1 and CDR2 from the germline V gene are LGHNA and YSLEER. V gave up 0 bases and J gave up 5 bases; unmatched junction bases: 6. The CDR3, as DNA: TGCGCCAGCAGCCAAGAGTGGACTAGTCTGACCGGGGAGCTGTTTTTT. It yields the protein CASSQEWTSLTGELFF.

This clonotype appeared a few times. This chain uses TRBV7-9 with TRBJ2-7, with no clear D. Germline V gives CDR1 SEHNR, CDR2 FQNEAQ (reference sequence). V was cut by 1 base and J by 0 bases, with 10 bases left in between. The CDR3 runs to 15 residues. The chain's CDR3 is CASSLVLGDSYEQYF. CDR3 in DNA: TGTGCCAGCAGCTTAGTGCTTGGGGACTCCTACGAGCAGTACTTC.

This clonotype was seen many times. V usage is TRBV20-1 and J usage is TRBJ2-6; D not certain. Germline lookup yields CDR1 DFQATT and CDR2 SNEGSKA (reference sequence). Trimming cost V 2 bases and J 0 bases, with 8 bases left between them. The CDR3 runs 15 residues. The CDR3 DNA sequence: TGCAGTGCTAGAAGTACCAGCTCTGGGGCCAACGTCCTGACTTTC. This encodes CSARSTSSGANVLTF.

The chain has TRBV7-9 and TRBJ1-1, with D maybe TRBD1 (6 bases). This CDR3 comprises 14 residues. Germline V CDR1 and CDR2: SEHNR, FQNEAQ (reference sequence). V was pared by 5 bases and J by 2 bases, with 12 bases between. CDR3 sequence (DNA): TGTGCCAGCAGCGGACCGGGGACAAACACTGAAGCTTTCTTT. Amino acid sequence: CASSGPGTNTEAFF.

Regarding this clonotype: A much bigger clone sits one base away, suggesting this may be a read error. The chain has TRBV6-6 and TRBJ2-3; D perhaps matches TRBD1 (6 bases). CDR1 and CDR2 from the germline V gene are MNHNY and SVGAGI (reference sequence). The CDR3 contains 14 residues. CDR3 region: CASRRQDGTVTQYF. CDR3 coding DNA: TGTGCCAGCAGGCGACAGGACGGTACAGTTACGCAGTATTTT.

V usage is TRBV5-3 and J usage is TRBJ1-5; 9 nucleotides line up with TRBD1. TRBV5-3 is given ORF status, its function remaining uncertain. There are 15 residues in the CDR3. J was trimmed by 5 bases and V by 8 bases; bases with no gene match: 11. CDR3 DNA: TGTGCCAGCAGCCAACCCCGACAGGGGGATCAGCCCCAGCATTTT. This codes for CASSQPRQGDQPQHF.

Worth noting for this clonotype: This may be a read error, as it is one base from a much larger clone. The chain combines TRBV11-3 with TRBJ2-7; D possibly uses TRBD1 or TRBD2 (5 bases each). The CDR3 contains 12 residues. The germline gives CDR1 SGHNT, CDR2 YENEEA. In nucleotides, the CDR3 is TGTGCCAGCGGCCAGGGAGTTGGCGAGCAGAACTTC. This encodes CASGQGVGEQNF.

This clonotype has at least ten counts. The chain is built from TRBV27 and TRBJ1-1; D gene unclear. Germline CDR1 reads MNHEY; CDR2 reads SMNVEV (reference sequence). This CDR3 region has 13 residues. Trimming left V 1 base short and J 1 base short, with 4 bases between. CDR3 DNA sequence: TGTGCCAGCAGTTTATACACGAACACTGAAGCTTTCTTT. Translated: CASSLYTNTEAFF.

The CDR3: CASSEGVPGLGEQYF. The CDR3 DNA reads as TGTGCCAGCAGTGAAGGGGTTCCGGGCCTCGGCGAGCAGTACTTC. The rearrangement joins TRBV2 to TRBJ2-7; D is uncertain. The CDR3 is 15 amino acids. The V end was cut by 1 base, the J end by 6 bases, with 16 bases between. The V gene's germline CDR1 is SNHLY and CDR2 FYNNEI.